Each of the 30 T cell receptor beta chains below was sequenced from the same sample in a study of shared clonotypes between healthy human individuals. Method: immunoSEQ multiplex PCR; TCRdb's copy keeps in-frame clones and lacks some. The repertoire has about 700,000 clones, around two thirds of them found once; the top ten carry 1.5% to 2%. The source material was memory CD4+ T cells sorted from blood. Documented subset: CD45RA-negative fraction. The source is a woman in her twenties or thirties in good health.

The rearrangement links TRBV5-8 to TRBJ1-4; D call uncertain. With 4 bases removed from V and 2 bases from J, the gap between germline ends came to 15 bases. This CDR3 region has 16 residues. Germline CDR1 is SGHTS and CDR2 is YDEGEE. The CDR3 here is CASSIHLSITNEKLFF. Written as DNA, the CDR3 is TGTGCCAGCAGCATCCACCTTTCGATCACTAATGAAAAACTGTTTTTT.

CDR3 coding DNA: TGTGCCTGGAGTCCGGCAGGCCTGGACTACACCTTC. The encoded protein is CAWSPAGLDYTF. The chain joins TRBV30 to TRBJ1-2; D is unresolved. The CDR3 has 12 amino acids. Trimming took off 2 bases at V and 10 bases at J, with 14 bases between the two ends. Germline V gene lookup returns CDR1 GTSNPN and CDR2 SVGIG (reference sequence).

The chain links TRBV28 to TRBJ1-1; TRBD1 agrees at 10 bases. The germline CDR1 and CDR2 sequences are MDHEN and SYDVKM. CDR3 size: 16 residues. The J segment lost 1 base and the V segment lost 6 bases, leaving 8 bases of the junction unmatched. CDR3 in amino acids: CASSFDRGRRNTEAFF. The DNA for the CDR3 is TGTGCCAGCAGCTTTGACAGGGGGCGAAGGAACACTGAAGCTTTCTTT.

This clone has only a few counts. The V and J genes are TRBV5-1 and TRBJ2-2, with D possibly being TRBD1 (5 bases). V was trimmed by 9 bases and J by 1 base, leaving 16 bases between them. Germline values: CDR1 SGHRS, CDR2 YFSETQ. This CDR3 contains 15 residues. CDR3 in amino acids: CATAFFDRNTGELFF. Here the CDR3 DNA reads TGCGCCACCGCCTTCTTCGACAGGAACACCGGGGAGCTGTTTTTT.

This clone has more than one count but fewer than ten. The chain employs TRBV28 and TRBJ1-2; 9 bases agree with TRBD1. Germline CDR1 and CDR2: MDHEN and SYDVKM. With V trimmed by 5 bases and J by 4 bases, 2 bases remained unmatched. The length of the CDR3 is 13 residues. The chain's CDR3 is CASSGDRAYGYTF. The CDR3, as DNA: TGTGCCAGCAGTGGGGACAGGGCCTATGGCTACACCTTC.

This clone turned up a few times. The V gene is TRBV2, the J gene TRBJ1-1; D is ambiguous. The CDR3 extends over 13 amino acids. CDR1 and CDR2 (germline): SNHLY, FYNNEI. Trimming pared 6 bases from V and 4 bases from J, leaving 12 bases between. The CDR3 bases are TGTGCCAGCAGCGCTGACATTGGCACTGAAGCTTTCTTT. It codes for CASSADIGTEAFF.

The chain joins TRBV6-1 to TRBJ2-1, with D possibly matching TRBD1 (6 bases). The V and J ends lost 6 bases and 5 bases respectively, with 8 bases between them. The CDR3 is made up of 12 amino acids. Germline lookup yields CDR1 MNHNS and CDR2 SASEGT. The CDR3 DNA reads TGTGCCAGCAGGACAGGAAACAATGAGCAGTTCTTC. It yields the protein CASRTGNNEQFF.

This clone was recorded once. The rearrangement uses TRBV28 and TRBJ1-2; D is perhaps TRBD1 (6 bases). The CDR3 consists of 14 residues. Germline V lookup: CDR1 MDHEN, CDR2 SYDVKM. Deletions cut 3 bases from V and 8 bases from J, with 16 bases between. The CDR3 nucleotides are TGTGCCAGCAGTTTTGGTCTACAGGGTCAGGGCTACACCTTC. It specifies CASSFGLQGQGYTF.

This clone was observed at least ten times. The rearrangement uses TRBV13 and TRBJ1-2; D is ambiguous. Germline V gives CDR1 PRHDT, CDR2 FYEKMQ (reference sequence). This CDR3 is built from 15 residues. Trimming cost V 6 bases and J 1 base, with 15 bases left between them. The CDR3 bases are TGTGCCAGCAGTTCCTTAAAGTTCGTTAACTATGGCTACACCTTC. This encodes CASSSLKFVNYGYTF.

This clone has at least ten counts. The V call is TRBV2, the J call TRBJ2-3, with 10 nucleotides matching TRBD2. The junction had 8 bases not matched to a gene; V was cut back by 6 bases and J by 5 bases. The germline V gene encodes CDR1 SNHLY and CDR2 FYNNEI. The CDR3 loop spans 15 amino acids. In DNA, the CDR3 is TGTGCCAGCAGGGCATTAAGCGGGAGGGGAGATACGCAGTATTTT. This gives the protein CASRALSGRGDTQYF. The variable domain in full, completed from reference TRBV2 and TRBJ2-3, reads EPEVTQTPSHQVTQMGQEVILRCVPISNHLYFYWYRQILGQKVEFLVSFYNNEISEKSEIFDDQFSVERPDGSNFTLKIRSTKLEDSAMYFCASRALSGRGDTQYFGPGTRLTVL.

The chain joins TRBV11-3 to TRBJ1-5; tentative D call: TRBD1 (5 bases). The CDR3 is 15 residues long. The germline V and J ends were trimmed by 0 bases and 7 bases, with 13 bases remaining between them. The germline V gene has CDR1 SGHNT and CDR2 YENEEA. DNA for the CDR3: TGTGCCAGCAGCTTAGAGGTGGGACTCTACCAGCCCCAGCATTTT. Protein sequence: CASSLEVGLYQPQHF.

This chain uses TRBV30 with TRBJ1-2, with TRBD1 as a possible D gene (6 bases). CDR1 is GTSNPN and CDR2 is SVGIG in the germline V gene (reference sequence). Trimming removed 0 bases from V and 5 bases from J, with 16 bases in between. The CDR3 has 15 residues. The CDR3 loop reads CAWSVSRGGRYGYTF. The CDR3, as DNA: TGTGCCTGGAGTGTATCGCGAGGGGGTCGATATGGCTACACCTTC. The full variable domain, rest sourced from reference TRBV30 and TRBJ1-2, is SQTIHQWPATLVQPVGSPLSLECTVEGTSNPNLYWYRQAAGRGLQLLFYSVGIGQISSEVPQNLSASRPQDRQFILSSKKLLLSDSGFYLCAWSVSRGGRYGYTFGSGTRLTVV.

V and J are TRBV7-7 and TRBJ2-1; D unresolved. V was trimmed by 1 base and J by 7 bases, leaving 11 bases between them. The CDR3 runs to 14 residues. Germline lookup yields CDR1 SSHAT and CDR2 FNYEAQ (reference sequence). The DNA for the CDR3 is TGTGCCAGCAGCTTAGGATCAGCAGCTAATGAGCAGTTCTTC. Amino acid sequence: CASSLGSAANEQFF.

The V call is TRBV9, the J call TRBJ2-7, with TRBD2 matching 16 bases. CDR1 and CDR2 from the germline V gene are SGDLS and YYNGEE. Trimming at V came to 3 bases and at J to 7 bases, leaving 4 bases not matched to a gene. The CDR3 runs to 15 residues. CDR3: CASSEAGLAGGEQYF. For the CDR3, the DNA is TGTGCCAGCAGCGAGGCGGGACTAGCGGGAGGGGAGCAGTACTTC.

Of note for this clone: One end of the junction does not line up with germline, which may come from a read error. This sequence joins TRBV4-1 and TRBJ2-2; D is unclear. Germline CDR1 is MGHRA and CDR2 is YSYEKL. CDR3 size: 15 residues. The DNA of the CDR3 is TGCGCCAGCAGCCAAGATCCGAGGAACACCGAGGAGCTGTTTTTT. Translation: CASSQDPRNTEELFF.

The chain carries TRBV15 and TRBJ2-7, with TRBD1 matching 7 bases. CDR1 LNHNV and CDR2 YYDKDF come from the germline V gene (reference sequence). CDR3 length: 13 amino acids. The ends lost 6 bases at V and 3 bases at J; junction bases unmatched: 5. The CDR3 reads CATSLQGFYEQYF. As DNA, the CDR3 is TGTGCCACCAGTCTACAGGGGTTCTACGAGCAGTACTTC.

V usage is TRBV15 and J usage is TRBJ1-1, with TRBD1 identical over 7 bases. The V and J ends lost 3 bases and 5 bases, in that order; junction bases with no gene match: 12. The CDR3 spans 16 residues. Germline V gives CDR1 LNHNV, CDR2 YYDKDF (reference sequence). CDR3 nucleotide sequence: TGTGCCACCAGCAGGGCGCGTGGCAGACAGGGTACTGAAGCTTTCTTT. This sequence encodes CATSRARGRQGTEAFF.

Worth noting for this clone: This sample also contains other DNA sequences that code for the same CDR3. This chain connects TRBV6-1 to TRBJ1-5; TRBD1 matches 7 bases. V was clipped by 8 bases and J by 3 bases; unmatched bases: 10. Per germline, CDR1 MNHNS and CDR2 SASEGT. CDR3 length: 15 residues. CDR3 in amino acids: CASSREGAYNQPQHF. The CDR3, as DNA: TGTGCCAGCTCCAGGGAGGGGGCCTACAATCAGCCCCAGCATTTT.

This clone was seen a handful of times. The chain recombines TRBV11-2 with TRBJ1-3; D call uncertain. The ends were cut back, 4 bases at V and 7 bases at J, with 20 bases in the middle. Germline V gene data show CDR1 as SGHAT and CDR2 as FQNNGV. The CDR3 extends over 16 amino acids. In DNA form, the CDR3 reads TGTGCCAGCAGCTCACTAGATCTTACGGGAGCGAACACCATATATTTT. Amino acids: CASSSLDLTGANTIYF.

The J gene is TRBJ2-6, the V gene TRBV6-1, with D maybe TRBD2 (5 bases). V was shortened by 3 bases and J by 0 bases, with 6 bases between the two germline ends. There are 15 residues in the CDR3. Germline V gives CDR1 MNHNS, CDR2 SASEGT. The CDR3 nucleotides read TGTGCCAGCAGTGACGGGAACTCTGGGGCCAACGTCCTGACTTTC. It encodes CASSDGNSGANVLTF.

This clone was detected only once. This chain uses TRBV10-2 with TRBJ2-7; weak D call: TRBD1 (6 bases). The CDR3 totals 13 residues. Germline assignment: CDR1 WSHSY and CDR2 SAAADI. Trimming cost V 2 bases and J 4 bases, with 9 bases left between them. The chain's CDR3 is CASSETGFYEQYF. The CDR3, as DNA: TGCGCCAGCAGTGAGACAGGGTTTTACGAGCAGTACTTC.

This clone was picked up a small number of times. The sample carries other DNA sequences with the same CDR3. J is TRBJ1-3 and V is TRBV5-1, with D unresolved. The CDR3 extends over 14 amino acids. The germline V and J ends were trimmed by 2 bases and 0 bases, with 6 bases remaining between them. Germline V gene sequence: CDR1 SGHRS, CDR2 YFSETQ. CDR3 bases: TGCGCCAGCAGCTTTGACAACTCTGGAAACACCATATATTTT. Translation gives CASSFDNSGNTIYF.

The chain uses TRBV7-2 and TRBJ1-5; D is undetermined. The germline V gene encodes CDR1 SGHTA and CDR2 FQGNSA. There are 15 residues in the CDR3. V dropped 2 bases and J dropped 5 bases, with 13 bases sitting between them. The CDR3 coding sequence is TGTGCCAGCAGCTTAATCAGTGACGGGGATCAGCCCCAGCATTTT. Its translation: CASSLISDGDQPQHF.

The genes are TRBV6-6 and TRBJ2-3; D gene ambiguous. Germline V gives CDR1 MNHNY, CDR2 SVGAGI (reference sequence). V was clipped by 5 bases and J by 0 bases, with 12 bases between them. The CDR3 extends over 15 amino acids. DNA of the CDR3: TGTGCCAGCAGTCAGAGCGAAACTAGCACAGATACGCAGTATTTT. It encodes CASSQSETSTDTQYF.

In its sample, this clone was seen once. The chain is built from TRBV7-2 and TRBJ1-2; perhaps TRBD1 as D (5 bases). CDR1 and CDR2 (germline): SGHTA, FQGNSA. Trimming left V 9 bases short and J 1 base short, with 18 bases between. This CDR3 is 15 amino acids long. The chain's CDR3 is CARTSWRGNNYGYTF. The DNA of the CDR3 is TGTGCCAGGACTTCGTGGCGGGGGAATAACTATGGCTACACCTTC.

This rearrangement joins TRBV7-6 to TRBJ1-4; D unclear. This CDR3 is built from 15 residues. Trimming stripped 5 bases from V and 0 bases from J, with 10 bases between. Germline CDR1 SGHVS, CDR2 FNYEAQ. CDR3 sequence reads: CASSRYSSTNEKLFF. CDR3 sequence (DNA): TGTGCCAGCAGCAGATACAGTTCAACTAATGAAAAACTGTTTTTT.

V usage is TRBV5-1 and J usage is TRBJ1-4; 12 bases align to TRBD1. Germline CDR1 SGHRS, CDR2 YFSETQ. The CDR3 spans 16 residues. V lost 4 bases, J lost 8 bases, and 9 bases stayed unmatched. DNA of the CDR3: TGCGCCAGCAGCAGAGGGACAGGGGGCACGACAGAAAAACTGTTTTTT. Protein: CASSRGTGGTTEKLFF.

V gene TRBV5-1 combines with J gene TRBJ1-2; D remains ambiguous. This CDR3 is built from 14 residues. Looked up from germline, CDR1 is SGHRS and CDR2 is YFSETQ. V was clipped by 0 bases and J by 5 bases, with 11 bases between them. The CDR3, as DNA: TGCGCCAGCAGCTTGGGTAGCCGCTCTTATGGCTACACCTTC. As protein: CASSLGSRSYGYTF.

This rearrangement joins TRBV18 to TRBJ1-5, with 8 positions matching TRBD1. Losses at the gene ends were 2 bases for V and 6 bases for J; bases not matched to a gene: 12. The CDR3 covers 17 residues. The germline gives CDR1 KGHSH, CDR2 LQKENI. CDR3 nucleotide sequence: TGTGCCAGCTCACCATCCGGGCCAGGGGGCATGGGTCAGCCCCAGCATTTT. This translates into CASSPSGPGGMGQPQHF.

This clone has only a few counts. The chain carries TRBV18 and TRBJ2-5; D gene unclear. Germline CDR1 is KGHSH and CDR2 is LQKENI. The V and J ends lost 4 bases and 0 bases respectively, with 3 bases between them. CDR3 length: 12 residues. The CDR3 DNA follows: TGTGCCAGCTCACGCGACCAAGAGACCCAGTACTTC. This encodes CASSRDQETQYF.